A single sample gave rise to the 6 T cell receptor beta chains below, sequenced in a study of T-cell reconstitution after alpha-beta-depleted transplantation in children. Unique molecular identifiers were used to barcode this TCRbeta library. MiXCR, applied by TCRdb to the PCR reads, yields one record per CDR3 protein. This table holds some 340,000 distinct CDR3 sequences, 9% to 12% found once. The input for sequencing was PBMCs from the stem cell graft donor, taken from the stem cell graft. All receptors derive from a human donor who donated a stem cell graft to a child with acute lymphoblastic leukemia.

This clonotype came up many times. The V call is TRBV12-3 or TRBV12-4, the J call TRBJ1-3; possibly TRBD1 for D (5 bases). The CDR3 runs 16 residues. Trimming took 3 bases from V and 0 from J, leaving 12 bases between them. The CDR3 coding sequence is TGTGCCAGCAGTTTCGGGGGACGGTCCTCTGGAAACACCATATATTTT. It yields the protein CASSFGGRSSGNTIYF.

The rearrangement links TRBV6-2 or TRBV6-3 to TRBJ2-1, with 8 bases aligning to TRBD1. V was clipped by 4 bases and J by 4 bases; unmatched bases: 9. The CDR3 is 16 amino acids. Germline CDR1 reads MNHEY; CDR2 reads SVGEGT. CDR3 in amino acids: CASSFRTGPRYNEQFF. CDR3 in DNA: TGTGCCAGCAGTTTCCGGACAGGGCCGAGATACAATGAGCAGTTCTTC.

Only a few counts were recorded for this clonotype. CDR3 residues: CAIRTGSGATSTDTQYF. CDR3 coding DNA: TGTGCCATCAGGACAGGCAGCGGGGCCACTAGCACAGATACGCAGTATTTT. This chain connects TRBV10-3 to TRBJ2-3; weak D call: TRBD2 (7 bases). CDR3 length: 17 amino acids. V dropped 6 bases and J dropped 0 bases, with 19 bases sitting between them. Per the germline V gene, CDR1 is ENHRY and CDR2 is SYGVKD.

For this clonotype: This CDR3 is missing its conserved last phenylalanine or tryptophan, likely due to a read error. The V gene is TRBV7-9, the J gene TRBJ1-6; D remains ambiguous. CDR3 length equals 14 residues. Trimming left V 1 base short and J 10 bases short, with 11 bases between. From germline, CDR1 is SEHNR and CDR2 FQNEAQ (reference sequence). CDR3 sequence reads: CASSLGDSRSPLHL. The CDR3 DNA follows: TGTGCCAGCAGCTTAGGCGATTCGCGCTCACCCCTCCACCTT.

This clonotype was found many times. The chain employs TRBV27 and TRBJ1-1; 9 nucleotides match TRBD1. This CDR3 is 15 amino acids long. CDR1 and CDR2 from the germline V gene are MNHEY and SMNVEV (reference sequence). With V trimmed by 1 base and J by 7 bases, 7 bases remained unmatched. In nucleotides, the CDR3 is TGTGCCAGCAGTTTATTGAGGACAGGGGTGGGTGAAGCTTTCTTT. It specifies CASSLLRTGVGEAFF.

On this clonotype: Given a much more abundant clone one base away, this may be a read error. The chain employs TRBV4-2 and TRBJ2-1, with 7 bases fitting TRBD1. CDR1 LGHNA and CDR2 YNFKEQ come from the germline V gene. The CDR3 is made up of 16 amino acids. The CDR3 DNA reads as TGTGCCAGCAGCCAAGTTTTAGGGGGCGCGGCCAATGAGCATTTCTTC. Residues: CASSQVLGGAANEHFF.